This record concerns one T cell receptor beta chain sequence. Its antigen remains unidentified. CDR3 length: 16 residues. Trimming removed 6 bases at V and 2 bases at J, with 18 bases between. In germline, CDR1 is WNHNN, CDR2 SYGVQD (reference sequence). Using its own MiXCR run on the 5' RACE reads, TCRdb lists one record per CDR3 protein. Of 300,000 or so distinct CDR3 sequences listed, under 20% are singletons. These data belong to a study of T-cell memory formation after mild COVID-19. Study-level information: Clusters of TCRs were largely donor specific. Findings and limits, study-wide: There was no confirmation that second-wave clones peaking on day 37 were SARS-CoV-2 specific. There was a balanced CD4/CD8 profile in clones contracting day 15 to 85, and later expanders leaned CD4+. Contracting CD4+ clones sat mainly in CM and EM; CD8+ in EMRA.

Sequencing was carried out using PBMCs or a T cell subset sorted from them (not recorded which). The chain employs TRBV10-1 and TRBJ2-3; D might be TRBD1 (6 bases). The receptor comes from a man between 18 and 35 years old who had mild COVID-19 (a few samples of this study predate the infection). Cell type and time point are not known. CDR3 in DNA: TGCGCCAGCAGCGCCCTACAGGGCGGACTCACAGATACGCAGTATTTT. Protein product: CASSALQGGLTDTQYF.